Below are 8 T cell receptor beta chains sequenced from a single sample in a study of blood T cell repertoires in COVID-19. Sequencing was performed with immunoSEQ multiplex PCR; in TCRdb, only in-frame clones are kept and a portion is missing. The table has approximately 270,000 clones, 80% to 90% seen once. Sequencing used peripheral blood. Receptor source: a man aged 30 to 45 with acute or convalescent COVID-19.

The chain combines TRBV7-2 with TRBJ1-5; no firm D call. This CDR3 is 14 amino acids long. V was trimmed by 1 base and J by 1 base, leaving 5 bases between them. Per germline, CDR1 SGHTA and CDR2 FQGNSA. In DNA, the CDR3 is TGTGCCAGCAGCTTAGTTTTAAGCAATCAGCCCCAGCATTTT. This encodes CASSLVLSNQPQHF.

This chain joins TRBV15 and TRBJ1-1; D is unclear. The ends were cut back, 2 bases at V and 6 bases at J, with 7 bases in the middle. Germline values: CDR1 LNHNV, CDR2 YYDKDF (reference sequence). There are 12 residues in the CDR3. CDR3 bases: TGTGCCACCAGCAGACAGTTCGCTGAAGCTTTCTTT. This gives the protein CATSRQFAEAFF.

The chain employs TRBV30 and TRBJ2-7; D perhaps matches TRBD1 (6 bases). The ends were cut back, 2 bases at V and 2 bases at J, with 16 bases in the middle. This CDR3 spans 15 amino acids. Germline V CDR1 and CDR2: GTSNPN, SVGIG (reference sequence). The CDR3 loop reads CAWSRTEYTPYEQYF. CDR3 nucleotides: TGTGCCTGGAGTCGGACAGAGTATACACCCTACGAGCAGTACTTC.

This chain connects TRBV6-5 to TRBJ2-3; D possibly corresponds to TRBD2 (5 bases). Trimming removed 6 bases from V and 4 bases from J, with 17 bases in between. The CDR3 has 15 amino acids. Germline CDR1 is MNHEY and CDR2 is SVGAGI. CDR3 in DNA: TGTGCCAGCAGCCCAGGCAGAGGGTTTTCAGATACGCAGTATTTT. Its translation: CASSPGRGFSDTQYF.

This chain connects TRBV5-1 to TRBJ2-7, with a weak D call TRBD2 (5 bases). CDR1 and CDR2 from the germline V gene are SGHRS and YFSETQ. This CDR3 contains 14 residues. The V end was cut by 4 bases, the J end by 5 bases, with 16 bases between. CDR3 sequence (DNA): TGCGCCAGCAGCCACACGGAGGTTTTGGACGAGCAGTACTTC. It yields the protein CASSHTEVLDEQYF.

The CDR3 loop reads CASSGREETQYF. The CDR3 DNA sequence: TGTGCCAGCTCAGGTCGCGAAGAGACCCAGTACTTC. This chain joins TRBV18 and TRBJ2-5; no clear D gene. The CDR3 is made up of 12 amino acids. From germline, CDR1 is KGHSH and CDR2 LQKENI. V was pared by 5 bases and J by 3 bases, with 7 bases between.

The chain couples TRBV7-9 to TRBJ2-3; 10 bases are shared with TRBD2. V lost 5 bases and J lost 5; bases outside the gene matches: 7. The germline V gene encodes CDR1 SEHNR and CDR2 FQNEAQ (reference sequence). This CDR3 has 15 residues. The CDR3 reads CASSRLAGGGDTQYF. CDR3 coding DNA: TGTGCCAGCAGCCGACTAGCGGGTGGGGGAGATACGCAGTATTTT.

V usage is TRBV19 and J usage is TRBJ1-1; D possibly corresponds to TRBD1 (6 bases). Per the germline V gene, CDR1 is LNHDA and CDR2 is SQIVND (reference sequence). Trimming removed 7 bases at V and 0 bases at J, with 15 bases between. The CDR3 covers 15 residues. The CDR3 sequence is CASKSQGNLNTEAFF. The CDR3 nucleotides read TGTGCCAGTAAATCACAGGGCAATCTGAACACTGAAGCTTTCTTT.